One sample yielded the 21 T cell receptor beta chains listed below, sequenced in a study of blood T cell repertoires in COVID-19. The method was immunoSEQ multiplex PCR; TCRdb's version includes in-frame clones alone and lacks a portion of them. The table shows a few hundred thousand clones, with around 89% occurring only once. Sequenced input: PBMCs or T cells enriched from blood (not recorded which). Every receptor here comes from a woman aged 18-29 years with acute COVID-19.

This clone appeared once. The rearrangement joins TRBV28 to TRBJ2-5; maybe TRBD1 (6 bases). Deletions cut 6 bases from V and 5 bases from J, with 13 bases between. Looked up from germline, CDR1 is MDHEN and CDR2 is SYDVKM. CDR3 length: 13 amino acids. The CDR3 DNA is TGTGCCAGCAGCTCAGGGGTAATGGAGACCCAGTACTTC. Its protein product is CASSSGVMETQYF.

The chain is built from TRBV24-1 and TRBJ1-6; D is undetermined. Germline CDR1 KGHDR, CDR2 SFDVKD. The CDR3 spans 22 residues. Trimming pared 4 bases from V and 0 bases from J, leaving 27 bases between. CDR3 DNA sequence: TGTGCCACCAGTGAATCCGCACCTCCAGGTGGACTATGCGGCTCCTATAATTCACCCCTCCACTTT. It codes for CATSESAPPGGLCGSYNSPLHF.

Remarks on this clone: The DNA is left out, because the CDR3 cannot be placed on it with certainty; the CDR3 is given as TCRdb lists it. This rearrangement joins TRBV12-2 to TRBJ2-1; TRBD1 is taken as the D call from the table, unchecked against the DNA. TRBV12-2 is shown as a pseudogene. The CDR3 numbers 18 amino acids, ends counted. The CDR3 region is CASRLAYPVGRGNNEQFF.

The chain is built from TRBV6-5 and TRBJ1-1; 8 nucleotides line up with TRBD1. Trimming removed 6 bases from V and 2 bases from J; junction bases left unmatched: 8. This CDR3 comprises 15 residues. Germline CDR1 reads MNHEY; CDR2 reads SVGAGI. The CDR3 region is CASSPPTGANTEAFF. The CDR3 coding sequence is TGTGCCAGCAGCCCACCGACAGGGGCAAACACTGAAGCTTTCTTT.

The chain combines TRBV14 with TRBJ2-6; 8 bases align to TRBD1. The CDR3 runs to 19 residues. Germline CDR1 SGHDN, CDR2 FVKESK. Trimming at V came to 3 bases and at J to 3 bases, leaving 13 bases not matched to a gene. The CDR3 spells CASSHTRPQGAHGANVLTF. The CDR3 nucleotides are TGTGCCAGCAGCCACACCAGACCTCAGGGGGCTCATGGGGCCAACGTCCTGACTTTC. The whole variable domain, filled in from reference TRBV14 and TRBJ2-6, reads EAGVTQFPSHSVIEKGQTVTLRCDPISGHDNLYWYRRVMGKEIKFLLHFVKESKQDESGMPNNRFLAERTGGTYSTLKVQPAELEDSGVYFCASSHTRPQGAHGANVLTFGAGSRLTVL.

The genes are TRBV2 and TRBJ2-3; 8 bases agree with TRBD2. The CDR3 spans 14 residues. Germline trimming cut 10 bases from V and 0 bases from J; bases unmatched to any gene: 6. Germline V gene sequence: CDR1 SNHLY, CDR2 FYNNEI. CDR3 region: CATRGGVSTDTQYF. CDR3 sequence (DNA): TGTGCCACTCGGGGGGGGGTGAGCACAGATACGCAGTATTTT.

This clone occurred once. The V call is TRBV28, the J call TRBJ1-6; tentative D call: TRBD1 (6 bases). V was cut by 6 bases and J by 0 bases, with 12 bases left in between. The CDR3 sequence is 16 residues long. Germline CDR1 and CDR2: MDHEN and SYDVKM. CDR3 loop: CASRQTGRSYNSPLHF. CDR3 bases: TGTGCCAGCAGGCAAACAGGGCGCTCCTATAATTCACCCCTCCACTTT.

This chain uses TRBV9 with TRBJ1-3; 9 bases agree with TRBD1. The CDR3 loop spans 18 amino acids. CDR1 SGDLS and CDR2 YYNGEE come from the germline V gene. V shed 0 bases and J 1 base; nucleotides not matched to a gene: 8. The chain's CDR3 is CASSVATGTGSSGNTIYF. The CDR3 DNA reads as TGTGCCAGCAGCGTAGCTACCGGGACAGGGTCTTCTGGAAACACCATATATTTT.

This rearrangement joins TRBV14 to TRBJ2-3; 12 nucleotides align to TRBD2. CDR1 SGHDN and CDR2 FVKESK come from the germline V gene. The CDR3 spans 17 residues. V trimming: 1 base; J trimming: 3 bases; junction bases outside the gene matches: 5. Here the CDR3 reads CASSQVLTSGGTDTQYF. CDR3 nucleotide sequence: TGTGCCAGCAGCCAAGTACTGACTAGCGGGGGAACAGATACGCAGTATTTT.

In this sample, this clone turned up once. The rearrangement uses TRBV5-1 and TRBJ2-3; a weak D match, TRBD1 (6 bases). This CDR3 comprises 15 residues. The V end was cut by 1 base, the J end by 0 bases, with 9 bases between. CDR1 is SGHRS and CDR2 is YFSETQ in the germline V gene. CDR3 sequence reads: CASSLRTASTDTQYF. For the CDR3, the DNA is TGCGCCAGCAGCTTGCGGACAGCTAGCACAGATACGCAGTATTTT. Supplemented by reference TRBV5-1 and TRBJ2-3, the full variable domain reads KAGVTQTPRYLIKTRGQQVTLSCSPISGHRSVSWYQQTPGQGLQFLFEYFSETQRNKGNFPGRFSGRQFSNSRSEMNVSTLELGDSALYLCASSLRTASTDTQYFGPGTRLTVL.

The V call is TRBV3-1 (or the pseudogene TRBV3-2), the J call TRBJ2-1, with unresolved D. Germline V gene sequence: CDR1 LGHDT, CDR2 YNNKEL (reference sequence). The CDR3 spans 14 residues. The germline V and J ends were trimmed by 1 base and 5 bases, with 9 bases remaining between them. The CDR3 spells CASSQGGLHNEQFF. The CDR3 DNA reads as TGTGCCAGCAGCCAAGGTGGCCTTCACAATGAGCAGTTCTTC.

The rearrangement joins TRBV4-3 to TRBJ2-2; TRBD1 aligns across 7 bases. V dropped 1 base and J dropped 6; count of bases not matched to a gene: 8. CDR1 and CDR2 (germline): LGHNA, YSLEER. The length of the CDR3 is 16 residues. Written as DNA, the CDR3 is TGCGCCAGCAGCCAAGTAGGGACAGATTCCTCCGGGGAGCTGTTTTTT. Translated: CASSQVGTDSSGELFF.

The chain recombines TRBV11-2 with TRBJ2-1; possibly TRBD2 for D (7 bases). The germline V gene has CDR1 SGHAT and CDR2 FQNNGV. With 5 bases removed from V and 1 base from J, the gap between germline ends came to 15 bases. The CDR3 extends over 16 amino acids. The CDR3 DNA sequence: TGTGCCAGCAGCGGAACTCGGGGGGCTTCCTACAATGAGCAGTTCTTC. Protein product: CASSGTRGASYNEQFF.

The chain links TRBV27 to TRBJ1-1; no clear D. The CDR3 sequence is 15 residues long. Germline values: CDR1 MNHEY, CDR2 SMNVEV (reference sequence). Trimming took off 0 bases at V and 2 bases at J, with 10 bases between the two ends. CDR3 amino acids: CASSLSRSHNTEAFF. CDR3 bases: TGTGCCAGCAGTTTATCGAGGAGTCATAACACTGAAGCTTTCTTT.

This sequence joins TRBV18 and TRBJ2-7; D is perhaps TRBD2 (6 bases). The CDR3 consists of 14 residues. Trimming removed 3 bases from V and 0 bases from J, with 9 bases in between. Germline-derived CDR1 and CDR2 are KGHSH and LQKENI. This CDR3 reads CASSPSGGSYEQYF. For the CDR3, the DNA is TGTGCCAGCTCACCCTCCGGGGGCTCCTACGAGCAGTACTTC. Looking up the rest from reference TRBV18 and TRBJ2-7 gives the full variable domain: NAGVMQNPRHLVRRRGQEARLRCSPMKGHSHVYWYRQLPEEGLKFMVYLQKENIIDESGMPKERFSAEFPKEGPSILRIQQVVRGDSAAYFCASSPSGGSYEQYFGPGTRLTVT.

The genes are TRBV3-1 (or the pseudogene TRBV3-2) and TRBJ2-1; tentatively, D is TRBD2 (5 bases). Germline V gives CDR1 LGHDT, CDR2 YNNKEL (reference sequence). The germline V and J ends were trimmed by 4 bases and 6 bases, with 13 bases remaining between them. The CDR3 has 14 residues. CDR3 region: CASSRIVGANEQFF. The CDR3 DNA sequence: TGTGCCAGCAGCCGAATCGTGGGAGCCAATGAGCAGTTCTTC.

The chain couples TRBV5-1 to TRBJ1-2; D ambiguous. The CDR3 covers 15 residues. Germline V lookup: CDR1 SGHRS, CDR2 YFSETQ. The germline V and J ends were trimmed by 0 bases and 2 bases, with 11 bases remaining between them. CDR3 residues: CASSLVGTVNYGYTF. For the CDR3, the DNA is TGCGCCAGCAGCTTGGTAGGAACAGTCAACTATGGCTACACCTTC.

V gene TRBV4-1 combines with J gene TRBJ2-3; TRBD2 is a possible D gene (7 bases). This CDR3 region has 16 residues. Trimming shortened V by 6 bases and J by 3 bases, and 19 bases separated the two germline ends. Germline CDR1 reads MGHRA; CDR2 reads YSYEKL. CDR3 loop: CASRLEGGRGTDTQYF. CDR3 nucleotides: TGCGCCAGCAGACTAGAGGGGGGGAGAGGTACAGATACGCAGTATTTT.

J is TRBJ2-7 and V is TRBV7-3, with 9 bases lining up with TRBD1. V lost 4 bases, J lost 0 bases, and 16 bases stayed unmatched. Germline V lookup: CDR1 SGHTA, CDR2 FQGTGA. The CDR3 is 19 amino acids. CDR3 nucleotides: TGTGCCAGCAGCTCGGATAGTCCGGGACAGGGATCTAGCTCCTACGAGCAGTACTTC. Translation gives CASSSDSPGQGSSSYEQYF.

The genes are TRBV4-1 and TRBJ2-3; 7 nucleotides agree with TRBD2. V trimming: 2 bases; J trimming: 1 base; junction bases outside the gene matches: 3. The CDR3 runs to 15 residues. The V gene's germline CDR1 is MGHRA and CDR2 YSYEKL. The CDR3 sequence: CASSQITSGTDTQYF. The CDR3 DNA sequence: TGCGCCAGCAGCCAAATTACTAGCGGCACAGATACGCAGTATTTT.

This rearrangement joins TRBV9 to TRBJ2-5; 7 positions agree with TRBD2. The germline V gene encodes CDR1 SGDLS and CDR2 YYNGEE. The CDR3 totals 15 residues. Trimming removed 0 bases from V and 5 bases from J; junction bases left unmatched: 7. The CDR3 bases are TGTGCCAGCAGCGTAGAACAGACTAGCACGGAGACCCAGTACTTC. Protein sequence: CASSVEQTSTETQYF.